This T cell receptor beta chain came from a study of T cell repertoires in Merkel cell carcinoma (dated by TCRdb to between 2019 and 2020). Notes on the research overall: Patients who had received intralesional immunotherapy or systemic immune checkpoint blockade ahead of the biopsy were left out. Tetramer sorting, cloning and paired TCR sequencing of expanded tumor-infiltrating lymphocytes were first used to define MCPyV-specific clonotypes. A diagnosis of MCPyV-positive Merkel cell carcinoma and successful in vitro expansion of tumor-infiltrating lymphocytes were required for inclusion.

Biopsy-confirmed MCPyV-positive Merkel cell carcinoma was present in the study subjects, and positive serum antibodies to T-antigen were found in every subject. Genomic DNA was extracted from about 6 adjacent 10-micron frozen tumor sections without any cell sorting or culture. Optimal cutting temperature compound was used to freeze tumor biopsy tissue measuring roughly 5 x 5 x 5 mm. In the frozen biopsy, scout sections stained with hematoxylin and eosin confirmed plenty of Merkel cell carcinoma along with infiltrating cells. Worth noting for this clone: The clone's antigen remains unknown. No much larger clone exists at a distance of one base, and base qualities are not known.

Study-level results and caveats: Normal tissue biopsies were not studied.

The immunoSEQ assay was used for TRB CDR3 sequencing and data processing of tumor genomic DNA. TCRdb obtained this table from immuneACCESS and retained in-frame rearrangements with V and J assigned. These tables miss some clones; where compared with another copy, unresolved V genes account for less than half of the shortfall, and the remainder is unexplained. For this sample there are around 14,000 clones; under 85% appear just once. Jointly, the top ten make up roughly a sixth of the sample. Sequencing was done on a sample of tumor tissue. The clonotype originates from an adult with Merkel cell carcinoma.

The sequenced DNA: TGTGCCAGCAGTTTAGGGAAAGAGACCCAGTACTTC. It specifies CASSLGKETQYF. This chain joins TRBV12-3 or TRBV12-4 to TRBJ2-5; no D segment can be confidently identified. Its CDR3 holds 12 amino acids, cysteine through phenylalanine. Only CDR3 DNA remains: 36 bases, in frame from the first base. A distance of 3 bases separates the germline ends of V and J, which lose 1 base and 3 bases respectively.